A selection of T cell receptor beta chains follows, all from one sample in a study of response to subunit inactivated influenza vaccine. TCRdb re-analysed the RT-PCR reads in MiXCR, keeping a single row per CDR3 protein. Counted here are around 470,000 distinct CDR3 sequences, roughly 7.9% occurring once; the ten biggest clones make up 13%. Sequenced material: PBMCs from blood, taken 23 months after vaccination. All receptors derive from a man between 45 and 75 years old who received an inactivated influenza vaccine. The CDR3 runs from the conserved cysteine through the conserved F or W. Each record gives: clone size, V gene, J gene, D gene, CDR3 DNA, CDR3 protein. The D gene is left open where the match is weak. Clone size appears in some rows only: once, few, many, or a class for an expanded clone.

>few|TRBV18|TRBJ2-1|TRBD2
TGTGCCAGCTCACCTCCCAGCGGGGGGGCTCGGAATGAGCAGTTCTTC
CASSPPSGGARNEQFF
>few|TRBV21-1|TRBJ2-3|.
TGTGCCACCGGGGTAGGACCTTACACCCCAGATACGCAGTATTTT
CATGVGPYTPDTQYF
>.|TRBV10-3|TRBJ1-2|TRBD1
TGTGCCATCAGTACAGCCGGGACAGGGGACCTCGGCTATGGCTACACCTTC
CAISTAGTGDLGYGYTF
>.|TRBV20-1|TRBJ2-1|TRBD2
TGCAGTGCTAGTTCAGCGGGGAGCCAAAATGAGCAGTTCTTC
CSASSAGSQNEQFF
>.|TRBV29-1|TRBJ1-5|.
TGCAGCGTTGGAGGAGCAAATCAGCCCCAGCATTTT
CSVGGANQPQHF
>.|TRBV10-3|TRBJ2-7|TRBD2
TGTGCCATCAGTGAGAATAGCGGGAGTAGGGAGCAGTACTTC
CAISENSGSREQYF
>.|TRBV30|TRBJ2-5|.
TGTGCCTGGAGTGTAGGTTCGGCCAGCCGGGGAGAGACCCAGTACTTC
CAWSVGSASRGETQYF
>few|TRBV6-2/TRBV6-3|TRBJ2-1|.
TGTGCCAGCAGTTACAGCGAAACTATTCAATCGGAGTTCTTC
CASSYSETIQSEFF
>few|TRBV20-1|TRBJ2-5|.
TGCAGTGCCATCCCCGGTTACGGGAGCGAGACCCAGTACTTC
CSAIPGYGSETQYF
>few|TRBV4-2|TRBJ1-5|.
TGTGCCAGCAGCCAAGGCAGGGGAGGCAATCAGCCCCAGCATTTT
CASSQGRGGNQPQHF
>.|TRBV6-5|TRBJ2-2|TRBD2
TGTGCCAGCAGTTACAGGTTCTCGGGACTAGTATTCACCGGGGAGCTGTTTTTT
CASSYRFSGLVFTGELFF
>.|TRBV7-9|TRBJ2-1|.
TGTGCCAGCAGCTTATTTGGAGCCGACAATGAGCAGTTCTTC
CASSLFGADNEQFF
>.|TRBV29-1|TRBJ1-2|TRBD1
TGCAGCGGGGGACAGGGGGCTTTTGGCTACACCTTC
CSGGQGAFGYTF
>many|TRBV29-1|TRBJ2-5|.
TGCAGCGTTGGCCCCGGCCGGCAAGAGACCCAGTACTTC
CSVGPGRQETQYF
>few|TRBV28|TRBJ2-2|.
TGTGCCAGCAGTTCCCACGGACGGGTCACCGGGGAGCTGTTTTTT
CASSSHGRVTGELFF
>.|TRBV7-2|TRBJ1-2|.
TGTGCCAGCAGCTTAGATCCAGGGGCCTATGGCTACACCTTC
CASSLDPGAYGYTF
>.|TRBV5-5|TRBJ1-2|.
TGTGCCAGCAGCTTAAGGACAGCTCACTATGGCTACACCTTC
CASSLRTAHYGYTF
>many|TRBV12-3/TRBV12-4|TRBJ1-1|.
TGTGCCAGCAGCAGTTGGGACGGCCGTGAAGCTTTCTTT
CASSSWDGREAFF
>many|TRBV9|TRBJ2-2|.
TGTGCCAGCAGCTACGAAGCGCAGGGAAACACCGGGGAGCTGTTTTTT
CASSYEAQGNTGELFF
>.|TRBV7-8|TRBJ2-3|TRBD2
TGTGCCAGCAGCTTAACTAGCGGGATACGCACAGATACGCAGTATTTT
CASSLTSGIRTDTQYF
>.|TRBV7-7|TRBJ2-1|.
TGTGCCAGCAGCTTAGGGCTTGAGGCCTACAATGAGCAGTTCTTC
CASSLGLEAYNEQFF
>few|TRBV11-2|TRBJ2-3|TRBD2
TGTGCCAGCAGCCCACGTATGGCTAGCGGGGGGGCCGTCGATACGCAGTATTTT
CASSPRMASGGAVDTQYF
>.|TRBV5-1|TRBJ1-1|.
TGCGCCAGCAGCTCCCCCAGCACTGAAGCTTTCTTT
CASSSPSTEAFF
>few|TRBV20-1|TRBJ2-7|TRBD2
TGCAGTGCCGCGGGGGGACCCAACTCCTACGAGCAGTACTTC
CSAAGGPNSYEQYF
>many|TRBV7-8|TRBJ1-5|.
TGTGCCAGCAGCTTCGGGGGAGGGGATCAGCCCCAGCATTTT
CASSFGGGDQPQHF
>.|TRBV18|TRBJ2-5|TRBD2
TGTGCCAGCTCACCACTGAGGACTAGCGCCCAAGAGACCCAGTACTTC
CASSPLRTSAQETQYF
>few|TRBV29-1|TRBJ1-5|.
TGCAGCGTTGCAACAGGGCTAAATCAGCCCCAGCATTTT
CSVATGLNQPQHF
>few|TRBV11-1|TRBJ2-3|.
TGTGCCAGCAGCTTACCGACGTTGGGTGGGGGGCACACAGATACGCAGTATTTT
CASSLPTLGGGHTDTQYF
>many|TRBV5-1|TRBJ2-3|TRBD2
TGCGCCAGCAGCTCTCGTCCTAGCGGGGGGACTAGCACAGATACGCAGTATTTT
CASSSRPSGGTSTDTQYF
>.|TRBV12-3/TRBV12-4|TRBJ2-7|TRBD2
TGTGCCAGCAGTTTGGGGTCAGCGGGGGCCTCCTACGAGCAGTACTTC
CASSLGSAGASYEQYF
>few|TRBV3-1|TRBJ2-7|.
TGTGCCAGCAGCCCGGACGGCAACGAGCAGTACTTC
CASSPDGNEQYF
>few|TRBV10-1|TRBJ2-2|.
TGCGCCAGCAGTGAGTCGAAGATAGGTAACACCGGGGAGCTGTTTTTT
CASSESKIGNTGELFF
>.|TRBV7-2|TRBJ2-7|.
TGTGCCAGCAGCTTAGCGTTTTCGACATACGAGCAGTACTTC
CASSLAFSTYEQYF
>.|TRBV6-6|TRBJ2-3|.
TGTGCCAGCAGTTACCAACTTACGCAGTATTTT
CASSYQLTQYF